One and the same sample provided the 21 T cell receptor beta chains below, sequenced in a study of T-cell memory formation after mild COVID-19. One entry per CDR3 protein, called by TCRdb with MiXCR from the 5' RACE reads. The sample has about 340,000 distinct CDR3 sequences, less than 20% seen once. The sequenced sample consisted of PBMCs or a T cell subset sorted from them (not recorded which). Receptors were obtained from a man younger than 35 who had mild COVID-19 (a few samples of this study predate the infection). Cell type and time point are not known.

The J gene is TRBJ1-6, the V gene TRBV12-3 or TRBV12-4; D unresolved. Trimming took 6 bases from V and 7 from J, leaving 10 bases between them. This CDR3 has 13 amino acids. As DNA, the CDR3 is TGTGCCAGCAGCCTATCACAGAATTCACCCCTCCACTTT. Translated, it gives CASSLSQNSPLHF.

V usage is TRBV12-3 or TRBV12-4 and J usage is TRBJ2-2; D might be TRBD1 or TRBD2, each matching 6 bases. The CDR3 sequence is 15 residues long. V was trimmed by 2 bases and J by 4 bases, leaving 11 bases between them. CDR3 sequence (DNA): TGTGCCAGCAGTTTAAGTGGGGGGCGCACCGGGGAGCTGTTTTTT. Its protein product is CASSLSGGRTGELFF.

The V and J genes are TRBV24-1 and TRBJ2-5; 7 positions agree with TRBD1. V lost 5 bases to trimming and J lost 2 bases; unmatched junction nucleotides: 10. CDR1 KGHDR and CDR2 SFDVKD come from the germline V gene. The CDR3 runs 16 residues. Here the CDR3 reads CATSGPEQGMQETQYF. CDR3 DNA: TGTGCCACCAGTGGCCCAGAACAGGGGATGCAAGAGACCCAGTACTTC.

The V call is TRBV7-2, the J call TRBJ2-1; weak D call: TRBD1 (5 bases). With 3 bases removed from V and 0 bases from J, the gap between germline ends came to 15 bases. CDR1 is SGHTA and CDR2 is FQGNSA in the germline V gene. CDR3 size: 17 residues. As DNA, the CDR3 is TGTGCCAGCAGCTTTAGGGGCTGGAGTACCTCCTACAATGAGCAGTTCTTC. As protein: CASSFRGWSTSYNEQFF.

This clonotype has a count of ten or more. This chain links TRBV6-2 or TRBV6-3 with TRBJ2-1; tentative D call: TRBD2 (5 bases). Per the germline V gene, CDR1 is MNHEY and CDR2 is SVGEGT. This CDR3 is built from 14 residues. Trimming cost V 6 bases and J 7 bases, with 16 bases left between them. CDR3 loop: CASRDSKVGNEQFF. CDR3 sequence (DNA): TGTGCCAGCAGGGACTCTAAGGTAGGGAATGAGCAGTTCTTC.

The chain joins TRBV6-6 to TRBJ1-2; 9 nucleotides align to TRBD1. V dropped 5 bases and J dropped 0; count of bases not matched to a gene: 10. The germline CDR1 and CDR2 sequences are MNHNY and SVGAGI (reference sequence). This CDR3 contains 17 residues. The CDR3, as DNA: TGTGCCAGCAGTCTCTGGGGACAGGGTCGTGCTAACTATGGCTACACCTTC. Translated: CASSLWGQGRANYGYTF.

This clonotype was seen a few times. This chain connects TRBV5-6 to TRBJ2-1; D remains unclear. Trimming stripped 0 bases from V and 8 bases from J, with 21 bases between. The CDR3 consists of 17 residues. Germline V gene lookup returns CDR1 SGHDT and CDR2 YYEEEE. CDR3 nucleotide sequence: TGTGCCAGCAGCTTGGTGTTCGAGCGTCCGCTTGAGGATGAGCAGTTCTTC. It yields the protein CASSLVFERPLEDEQFF.

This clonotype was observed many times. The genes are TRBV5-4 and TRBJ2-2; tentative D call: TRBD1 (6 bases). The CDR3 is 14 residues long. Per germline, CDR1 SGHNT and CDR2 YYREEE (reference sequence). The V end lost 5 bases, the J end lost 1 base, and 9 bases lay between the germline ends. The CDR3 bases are TGTGCCAGCAGGCGGACAGTGAACACCGGGGAGCTGTTTTTT. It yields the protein CASRRTVNTGELFF.

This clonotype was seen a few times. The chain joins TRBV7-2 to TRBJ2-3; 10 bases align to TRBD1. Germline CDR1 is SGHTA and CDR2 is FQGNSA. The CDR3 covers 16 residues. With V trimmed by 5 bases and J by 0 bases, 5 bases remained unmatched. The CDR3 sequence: CASSPGTGESTDTQYF. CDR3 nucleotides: TGTGCCAGCAGCCCCGGGACAGGGGAAAGCACAGATACGCAGTATTTT.

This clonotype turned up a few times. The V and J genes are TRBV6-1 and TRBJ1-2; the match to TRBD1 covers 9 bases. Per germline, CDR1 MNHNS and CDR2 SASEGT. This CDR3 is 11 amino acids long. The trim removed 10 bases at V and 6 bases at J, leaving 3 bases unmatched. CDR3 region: CATGDRDGYTF. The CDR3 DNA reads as TGTGCCACCGGGGACAGGGATGGCTACACCTTC.

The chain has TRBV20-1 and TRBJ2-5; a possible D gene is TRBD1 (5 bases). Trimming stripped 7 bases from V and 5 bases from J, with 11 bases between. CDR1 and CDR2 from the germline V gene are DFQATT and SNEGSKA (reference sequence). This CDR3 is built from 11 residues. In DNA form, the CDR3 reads TGCAGTGGTAGGGGTAGGGAGACCCAGTACTTC. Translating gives CSGRGRETQYF.

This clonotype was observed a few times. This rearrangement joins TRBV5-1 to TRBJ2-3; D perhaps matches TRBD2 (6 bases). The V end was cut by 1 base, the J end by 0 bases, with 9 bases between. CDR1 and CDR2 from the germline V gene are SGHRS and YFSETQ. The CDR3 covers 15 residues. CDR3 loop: CASSLWGDSTDTQYF. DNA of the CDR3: TGCGCCAGCAGCTTGTGGGGGGATAGCACAGATACGCAGTATTTT.

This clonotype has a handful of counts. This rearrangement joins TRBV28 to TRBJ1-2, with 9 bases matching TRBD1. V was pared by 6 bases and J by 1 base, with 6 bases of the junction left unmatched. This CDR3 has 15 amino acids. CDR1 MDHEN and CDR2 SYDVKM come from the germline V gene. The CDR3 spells CASRPGQGFNYGYTF. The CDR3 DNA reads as TGTGCCAGCAGACCGGGACAGGGTTTTAACTATGGCTACACCTTC.

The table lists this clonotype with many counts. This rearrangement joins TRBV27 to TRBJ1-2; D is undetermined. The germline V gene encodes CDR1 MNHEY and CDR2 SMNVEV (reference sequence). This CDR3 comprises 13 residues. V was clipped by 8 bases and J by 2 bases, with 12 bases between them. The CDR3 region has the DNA TGTGCCAGCGCGCCAGGACTAAACTATGGCTACACCTTC. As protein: CASAPGLNYGYTF.

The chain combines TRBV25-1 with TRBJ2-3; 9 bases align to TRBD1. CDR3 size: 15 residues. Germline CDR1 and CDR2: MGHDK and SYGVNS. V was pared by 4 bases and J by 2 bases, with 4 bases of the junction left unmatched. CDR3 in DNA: TGTGCCAGCAGTGCATGGACAGGGGACACAGATACGCAGTATTTT. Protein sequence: CASSAWTGDTDTQYF.

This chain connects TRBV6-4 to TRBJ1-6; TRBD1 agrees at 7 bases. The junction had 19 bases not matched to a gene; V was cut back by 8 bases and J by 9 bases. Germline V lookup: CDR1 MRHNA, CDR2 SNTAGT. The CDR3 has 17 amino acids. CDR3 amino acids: CASPMPQSTGRTSPLHF. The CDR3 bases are TGTGCCAGCCCTATGCCCCAATCGACAGGGAGGACTTCACCCCTCCACTTT.

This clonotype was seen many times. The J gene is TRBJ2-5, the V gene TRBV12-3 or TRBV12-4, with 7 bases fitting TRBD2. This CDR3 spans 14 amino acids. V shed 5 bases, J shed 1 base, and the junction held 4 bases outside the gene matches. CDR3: CASSTGLVQETQYF. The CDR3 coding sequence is TGTGCCAGCAGTACAGGACTAGTCCAAGAGACCCAGTACTTC.

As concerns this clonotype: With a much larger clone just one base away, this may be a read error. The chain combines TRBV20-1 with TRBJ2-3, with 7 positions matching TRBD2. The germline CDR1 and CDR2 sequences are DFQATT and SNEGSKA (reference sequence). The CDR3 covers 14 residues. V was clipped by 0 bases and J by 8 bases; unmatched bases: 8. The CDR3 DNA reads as TGCAGTGCTAGAGAGGGGCTAGCGGTAGGTACGCAGTATTTT. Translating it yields CSAREGLAVGTQYF.

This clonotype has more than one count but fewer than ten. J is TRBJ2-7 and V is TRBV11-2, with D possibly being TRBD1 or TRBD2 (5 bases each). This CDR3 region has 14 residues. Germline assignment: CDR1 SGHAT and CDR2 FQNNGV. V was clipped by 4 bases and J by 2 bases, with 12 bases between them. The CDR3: CASSWGPGAYEQYF. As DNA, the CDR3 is TGTGCCAGCAGCTGGGGACCGGGCGCCTACGAGCAGTACTTC.

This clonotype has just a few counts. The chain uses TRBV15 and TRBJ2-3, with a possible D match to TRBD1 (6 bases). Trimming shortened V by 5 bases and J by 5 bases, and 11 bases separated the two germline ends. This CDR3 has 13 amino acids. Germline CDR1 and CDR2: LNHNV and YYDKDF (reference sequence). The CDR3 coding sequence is TGTGCCACCAGCTCCCACAGGGAAGATACGCAGTATTTT. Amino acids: CATSSHREDTQYF.

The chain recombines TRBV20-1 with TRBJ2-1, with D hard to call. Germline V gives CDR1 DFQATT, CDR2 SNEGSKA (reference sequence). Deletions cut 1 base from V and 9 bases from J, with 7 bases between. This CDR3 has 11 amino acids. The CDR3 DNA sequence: TGCAGTGCTAGAGCGGACGCTGAGCAGTTCTTC. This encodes CSARADAEQFF.